This T cell receptor (beta chain) was captured in a study of T-cell memory formation after mild COVID-19. Study-level background: There were largely donor-specific TCR clusters.

There are many counts of this clonotype. Its specificity is unknown. CDR3 size: 15 residues. V lost 5 bases and J lost 1, with 14 bases in between. Germline assignment: CDR1 SGHTA and CDR2 FQGTGA. TCRdb passed the 5' RACE reads through MiXCR, listing each CDR3 protein once. The data show approximately 250,000 distinct CDR3 sequences, with 15% to 20% seen just once and roughly 21% held by the top ten. Overall study results and limits: Several responding clones turned up in pre-infection memory, indicating that cross-reactive memory may have taken part. Most CD4+ clones that shrank were in CM and EM, while CD8+ ones turned up in EMRA. Later expanders leaned CD4+, whereas clones that contracted between day 15 and 85 were balanced CD4/CD8.

Sample: PBMCs or a T cell subset sorted from them (not recorded which). The rearrangement joins TRBV7-3 to TRBJ1-1; a weak D match, TRBD1 (5 bases). The receptor was derived from a man younger than 30 who had mild COVID-19 (a few samples of this study predate the infection). Cell type and time point are not known. As DNA, the CDR3 is TGTGCCAGCAGCGCCGACAGTGTGGGGAACACTGAAGCTTTCTTT. Amino acids: CASSADSVGNTEAFF.